This T cell receptor (beta chain) was found in a study of T cells in Graves' hyperthyroidism and ophthalmopathy. This clonotype has just a few counts. Its antigen is undetermined. This CDR3 spans 13 amino acids. The junction had 2 bases not matched to a gene; V was cut back by 1 base and J by 6 bases. CDR1 is MNHEY, CDR2 SMNVEV, per germline (reference sequence). Study outcomes and limitations: Most thyroid clonotypes expanded above 0.001 appeared in blood too. Ophthalmopathy and stable hyperthyroidism were separated by a 13 V-J model.

From RNA transcripts, TCR beta CDR3 regions were amplified. The HTBI primer set served for first-round RT-PCR of the TCR CDR3. MiXCR, applied by TCRdb to the multiplex PCR reads, yields one record per CDR3 protein. Of 700,000 to 950,000 distinct CDR3 sequences listed, approximately 40% are singletons. The diagnoses drew upon clinical symptoms, serum thyroxine and TRAb, thyroid ultrasound and orbital computed tomography. Out of over 9 ml of fresh peripheral blood came the PBMCs. Material: blood. The chain combines TRBV27 with TRBJ1-2; TRBD1 agrees at 7 bases. The receptor's source is a woman in her 40s with Graves' hyperthyroidism. CDR3 coding DNA: TGTGCCAGCAGTTTATTAGGGGGCCATGGCTACACCTTC. Amino acid sequence: CASSLLGGHGYTF.